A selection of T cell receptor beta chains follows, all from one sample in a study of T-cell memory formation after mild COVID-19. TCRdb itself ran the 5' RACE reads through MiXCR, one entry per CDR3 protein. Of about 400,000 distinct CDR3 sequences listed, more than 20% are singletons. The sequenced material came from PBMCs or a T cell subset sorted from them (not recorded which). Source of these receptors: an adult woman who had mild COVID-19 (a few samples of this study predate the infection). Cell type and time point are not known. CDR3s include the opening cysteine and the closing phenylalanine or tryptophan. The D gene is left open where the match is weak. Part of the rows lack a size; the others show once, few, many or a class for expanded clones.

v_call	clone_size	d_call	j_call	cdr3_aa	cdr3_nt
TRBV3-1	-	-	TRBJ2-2	CASPSGTGELFF	TGTGCCAGCCCATCTGGAACCGGGGAGCTGTTTTTT
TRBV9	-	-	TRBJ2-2	CASSTETGELFF	TGTGCCAGTTCGACAGAAACCGGGGAGCTGTTTTTT
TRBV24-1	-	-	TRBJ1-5	CAHHPVSNQPQHF	TGTGCCCACCACCCGGTTAGCAATCAGCCCCAGCATTTT
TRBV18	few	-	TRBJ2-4	CASSSKAKNIQYF	TGTGCCAGCTCTTCCAAAGCCAAAAACATTCAGTACTTC
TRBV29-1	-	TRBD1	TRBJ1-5	CSVTGDSSDQPQHF	TGCAGCGTTACTGGGGACAGTAGCGATCAGCCCCAGCATTTT
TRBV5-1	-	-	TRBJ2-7	CASSGQSSYEQYF	TGCGCCAGCAGCGGACAGAGCTCCTACGAGCAGTACTTC
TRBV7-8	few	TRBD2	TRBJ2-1	CASSRATGTSGSWNEQFF	TGTGCCAGCAGCCGAGCGACCGGGACTAGCGGGAGCTGGAATGAGCAGTTCTTC
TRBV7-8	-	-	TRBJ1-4	CASSSRDGPNEKLFF	TGTGCCAGCAGCTCCCGGGACGGCCCTAATGAAAAACTGTTTTTT
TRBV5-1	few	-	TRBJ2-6	CASSGGRSGANVLTF	TGCGCCAGCAGCGGAGGGCGCTCTGGGGCCAACGTCCTGACTTTC
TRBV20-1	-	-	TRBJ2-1	CSAPLGNEQFF	TGCAGTGCTCCCCTAGGGAATGAGCAGTTCTTC
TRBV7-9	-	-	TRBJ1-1	CASSSPGAYTEAFF	TGTGCCAGCAGCTCCCCGGGCGCGTACACTGAAGCTTTCTTT
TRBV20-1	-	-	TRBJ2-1	CSRGQGSYNEQFF	TGCAGTCGGGGGCAGGGCTCCTACAATGAGCAGTTCTTC
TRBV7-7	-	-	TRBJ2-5	CASSHGAGRGETQYF	TGTGCTAGCAGCCATGGCGCAGGGCGAGGAGAGACCCAGTACTTC
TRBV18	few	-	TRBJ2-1	CASSPKGYEQFF	TGTGCCAGCTCACCAAAGGGGTATGAGCAGTTCTTC
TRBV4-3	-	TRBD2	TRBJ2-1	CASSQAGTSYNEQFF	TGCGCCAGCAGCCAAGCGGGGACTAGCTACAATGAGCAGTTCTTC
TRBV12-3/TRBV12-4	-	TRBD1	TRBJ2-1	CASRGTGSYNEQFF	TGTGCCAGCAGAGGGACAGGGAGTTACAATGAGCAGTTCTTC
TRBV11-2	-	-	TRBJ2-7	CASRLYEAGRYEQYF	TGTGCCAGCAGGCTGTACGAGGCAGGGAGATACGAGCAGTACTTC
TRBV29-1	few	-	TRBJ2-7	CSVEGVGRESEQYF	TGCAGCGTTGAAGGGGTTGGCAGAGAATCTGAGCAGTACTTC
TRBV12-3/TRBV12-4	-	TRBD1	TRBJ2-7	CASSLTGGPSYEQYF	TGTGCCAGCAGTTTAACAGGGGGCCCATCCTACGAGCAGTACTTC
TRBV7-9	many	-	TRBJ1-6	CASSPGTYNSPLHF	TGTGCCAGCAGTCCCGGAACCTATAATTCACCCCTCCACTTT
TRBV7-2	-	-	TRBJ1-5	CASSANRAQPQHF	TGTGCCAGCAGCGCGAACAGGGCCCAGCCCCAGCATTTT
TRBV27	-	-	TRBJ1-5	CASSTSRQSSQPQHF	TGTGCCAGCAGCACTAGTAGACAGTCTAGTCAGCCCCAGCATTTT